Below, one T cell receptor (beta chain) is given with its context. These data come from a study of monozygotic twins with cystic fibrosis. Study-wide background: Around 3 micrograms of fragmented DNA underwent 15 PCR cycles for library preparation.

Trimming shortened V by 3 bases and J by 0 bases, and 5 bases separated the two germline ends. This CDR3 has 13 residues. Germline CDR1 and CDR2: SNHLY and FYNNEI. Sequenced by immunoSEQ multiplex PCR; TCRdb stores in-frame clones only, minus some. The table shows approximately 36,000 clones, with about 90% occurring only once. The sample taken for sequencing was blood. The chain couples TRBV2 to TRBJ1-1, with D hard to call. The source of this sequence is a boy aged 2-9 years with cystic fibrosis. Written as DNA, the CDR3 is TGTGCCAGCAGTGATGTGATGAACACTGAAGCTTTCTTT. Amino acid sequence: CASSDVMNTEAFF. Variable domain in full (rest from reference TRBV2 and TRBJ1-1): EPEVTQTPSHQVTQMGQEVILRCVPISNHLYFYWYRQILGQKVEFLVSFYNNEISEKSEIFDDQFSVERPDGSNFTLKIRSTKLEDSAMYFCASSDVMNTEAFFGQGTRLTVV.